This T cell receptor beta chain stems from a study of T cells in localized non-small cell lung cancer. General study points: Adjacent lung was found to contain a median approximately 62 of the top 100 tumor clones. Uninvolved adjacent lung showed higher T cell clonality than tumor. Sequencing was limited to one tumor region, leaving the possibility of heterogeneity open.

A few counts support this clone. Its target is not known. Adjacent lung tissue lacking atypia was obtained at a distance of at least 2 cm from the tumor margin. Using immunoSEQ multiplex PCR, the repertoire was profiled, and TCRdb retains in-frame clones only, with some absent. The repertoire holds approximately 1,400 clones, with around 24% as singletons. The sequence derives from a man aged 18-55 years with stage II lung adenocarcinoma. The specimen comprised normal lung tissue next to the tumor, sampled before any cancer treatment.

The CDR3, as DNA: TGTGCCAGCAGTTCCACGACAGGGGTGGGTGACGAGCAGTACTTC. It codes for CASSSTTGVGDEQYF. This chain connects TRBV6-8 to TRBJ2-7; TRBD1 matches at 8 bases. CDR1 is MNHGY, CDR2 SAAAGT, per germline. V dropped 4 bases and J dropped 5; count of bases not matched to a gene: 10. The CDR3 totals 15 residues.